These 17 T cell receptor beta chains share one sample of origin, sequenced in a study of read filtering for tumor transcriptome and immune sequencing. Molecular barcoded adaptors covering alpha/delta and beta/gamma chains were used on about 390 ng RNA. TCRdb independently ran MiXCR on the reads; one entry per CDR3 protein. The table records 75,000 to 90,000 distinct CDR3 sequences, 10% to 15% of them present only once. The sample taken for sequencing was a population of CD138-negative cells sorted from bone marrow. These receptor sequences come from a donor at least 40 years old with multiple myeloma.

The rearrangement uses TRBV19 and TRBJ2-4; 8 nucleotides align to TRBD1. The CDR3 runs 14 residues. CDR1 LNHDA and CDR2 SQIVND come from the germline V gene (reference sequence). V gave up 3 bases and J gave up 6 bases; unmatched junction bases: 4. In nucleotides, the CDR3 is TGTGCCAGTAGTATGCCGGACAGGGCAAACATTCAGTACTTC. It is translated as CASSMPDRANIQYF.

The gene calls are TRBV5-1 and TRBJ2-5, with TRBD1 matching over 9 bases. CDR3 length: 15 amino acids. CDR1 is SGHRS, CDR2 YFSETQ, per germline. V lost 0 bases and J lost 2; bases outside the gene matches: 2. DNA of the CDR3: TGCGCCAGCAGCTTGGGAGGACAGGGGCAAGAGACCCAGTACTTC. As protein: CASSLGGQGQETQYF.

This clonotype was observed many times. V is TRBV29-1 and J is TRBJ2-2, with 9 bases identical to TRBD2. The CDR3 runs to 15 residues. The V and J ends lost 3 bases and 4 bases, in that order; junction bases with no gene match: 6. Germline CDR1 is SQVTM and CDR2 is ANQGSEA. DNA of the CDR3: TGCAGCGTTGACCGAGCGGGAGGTTCCACCGGGGAGCTGTTTTTT. As protein: CSVDRAGGSTGELFF.

At least ten counts were recorded for this clonotype. The V call is TRBV3-1, the J call TRBJ1-5, with a weak D call TRBD1 (5 bases). From germline, CDR1 is LGHDT and CDR2 YNNKEL (reference sequence). Deletions cut 2 bases from V and 4 bases from J, with 6 bases between. The CDR3 runs to 13 residues. The CDR3 loop is CASSQQGNQPQHF. CDR3 coding DNA: TGTGCCAGCAGCCAACAGGGTAATCAGCCCCAGCATTTT.

About this clonotype: Because the CDR3 is missing its conserved closing phenylalanine or tryptophan, this is likely a read error. V gene TRBV4-1 combines with J gene TRBJ2-7; 11 bases match TRBD2. After removal of 4 bases from V and 4 bases from J, the junction contained 9 bases not matched to a gene. This CDR3 contains 16 residues. Germline lookup yields CDR1 MGHRA and CDR2 YSYEKL. CDR3 coding DNA: TGCGCCAGCAGCCCAGGAACCGGGACTAGCGGATACGAGCAGTACCTC. Its protein product is CASSPGTGTSGYEQYL.

This clonotype was counted a few times. This chain links TRBV15 with TRBJ2-2; TRBD2 agrees at 10 bases. This CDR3 spans 18 amino acids. Losses at the gene ends were 1 base for V and 6 bases for J; bases not matched to a gene: 11. Per the germline V gene, CDR1 is LNHNV and CDR2 is YYDKDF (reference sequence). In DNA, the CDR3 is TGTGCCACCAGCAGAGTGGGGGGGGGCCTAGCGGGAGCCGGGGAGCTGTTTTTT. Translating it yields CATSRVGGGLAGAGELFF.

A few counts support this clonotype. A much larger clone lies one base from this, so it may be a read error. This chain joins TRBV29-1 and TRBJ2-2; TRBD2 might be the D (5 bases). Germline V CDR1 and CDR2: SQVTM, ANQGSEA. The V end was cut by 7 bases, the J end by 6 bases, with 9 bases between. The CDR3 runs 11 residues. The CDR3 DNA reads TGCAGCGCGATGAGGGCCGGGGAGCTGTTTTTT. It translates to CSAMRAGELFF.

This clonotype was counted ten times or more. The rearrangement uses TRBV7-9 and TRBJ1-6; 9 bases match TRBD1. Germline V lookup: CDR1 SEHNR, CDR2 FQNEAQ (reference sequence). CDR3 length: 15 amino acids. J lost 10 bases, V lost 1 base, and 5 bases had no gene match. CDR3 region: CASSLGGTGSSPLHF. The CDR3 coding sequence is TGTGCCAGCAGCTTAGGAGGGACAGGGAGCTCACCCCTCCACTTT.

A word on this clonotype: This clone may be a read error of a much larger clone one base away. The CDR3 end shows no conserved phenylalanine or tryptophan, and so a read error is likely. V and J are TRBV5-1 and TRBJ1-5; 7 bases are shared with TRBD1. The CDR3 has 15 amino acids. The V gene end was trimmed by 0 bases and the J gene end by 4 bases; junction bases not matched to a gene: 4. The germline CDR1 and CDR2 sequences are SGHRS and YFSETQ. This CDR3 reads CASSLGDRENQPQHS. CDR3 nucleotide sequence: TGCGCCAGCAGCTTGGGAGACAGGGAAAATCAGCCCCAGCATTCT.

In the case of this clonotype: A much larger clone lies one base from this, so it may be a read error. The V call is TRBV12-3 or TRBV12-4, the J call TRBJ1-1; D call uncertain. CDR3 length equals 13 residues. Trimming pared 6 bases from V and 4 bases from J, leaving 12 bases between. DNA for the CDR3: TGTGCCAGCAGCAAGAAAGGTGGCACTGAAGCTTTCTTT. Residues: CASSKKGGTEAFF.

A few counts support this clonotype. Given a far larger clone just one base away, this is likely a sequencing read error. CDR3 loop: CSARPPGTSGRGSYEQYF. As DNA, the CDR3 is TGCAGTGCTAGACCCCCCGGGACTAGCGGGAGGGGATCCTACGAGCAGTACTTC. The V and J genes are TRBV20-1 and TRBJ2-1, with 16 bases identical to TRBD2. The DNA end favors TRBJ2-7, so the J call may be wrong. This CDR3 is built from 18 residues. Per germline, CDR1 DFQATT and CDR2 SNEGSKA (reference sequence).

This clonotype was seen a handful of times. This may stem from a read error, because a much larger clone lies one nucleotide away. This chain links TRBV6-2 or TRBV6-3 with TRBJ1-4; D not resolved. This CDR3 is 16 amino acids long. In germline, CDR1 is MNHEY, CDR2 SVGEGT. The CDR3 bases are TGTGCCAGCAGTTACTCGTACCGCGCAACTAATGGAAAACTGTTTTTT. Translation: CASSYSYRATNGKLFF.

This clonotype was seen ten or more times. The chain couples TRBV5-1 to TRBJ2-1; 8 nucleotides line up with TRBD1. This CDR3 region has 15 residues. The trim removed 5 bases at V and 3 bases at J, leaving 7 bases unmatched. Germline CDR1 SGHRS, CDR2 YFSETQ. CDR3 in amino acids: CASRAGTGDYNEQFF. CDR3 coding DNA: TGCGCCAGCAGAGCCGGGACAGGCGACTACAATGAGCAGTTCTTC.

This clonotype was detected many times. The V call is TRBV2, the J call TRBJ1-1; D might be TRBD1 (5 bases). The CDR3 sequence is 13 residues long. The germline V gene encodes CDR1 SNHLY and CDR2 FYNNEI. V lost 7 bases and J 6 bases, leaving 15 bases between the germline ends. This CDR3 is CASNFQGRAEAFF. In nucleotides, the CDR3 is TGTGCCAGCAATTTCCAGGGTAGGGCTGAAGCTTTCTTT.

At least ten counts were recorded for this clonotype. V gene TRBV2 combines with J gene TRBJ2-7; D is uncertain. Trimming removed 6 bases from V and 0 bases from J, with 9 bases in between. CDR1 and CDR2 (germline): SNHLY, FYNNEI. The CDR3 totals 13 residues. CDR3 DNA: TGTGCCAGCAGAGAGACACCCTCCTACGAGCAGTACTTC. Its protein is CASRETPSYEQYF. Full variable domain (outside the CDR3, taken from reference TRBV2 and TRBJ2-7): EPEVTQTPSHQVTQMGQEVILRCVPISNHLYFYWYRQILGQKVEFLVSFYNNEISEKSEIFDDQFSVERPDGSNFTLKIRSTKLEDSAMYFCASRETPSYEQYFGPGTRLTVT.

DNA of the CDR3: TGTGCCAGCAGGCGGGGGGACACCGGGGAGCTGTTTTTT. Protein sequence: CASRRGDTGELFF. The chain employs TRBV6-6 and TRBJ2-2; 8 bases agree with TRBD2. V was clipped by 6 bases and J by 3 bases; unmatched bases: 0. This CDR3 comprises 13 residues. Germline V gene data show CDR1 as MNHNY and CDR2 as SVGAGI (reference sequence).

Ten or more counts support this clonotype. The chain is built from TRBV7-8 and TRBJ2-5, with D uncertain. This CDR3 has 15 residues. Germline-derived CDR1 and CDR2 are SGHVS and FQNEAQ. The germline V and J ends were trimmed by 4 bases and 5 bases, with 17 bases remaining between them. CDR3 in amino acids: CASSSPGWNVETQYF. The CDR3 DNA sequence: TGTGCCAGCAGCTCCCCCGGCTGGAACGTGGAGACCCAGTACTTC.